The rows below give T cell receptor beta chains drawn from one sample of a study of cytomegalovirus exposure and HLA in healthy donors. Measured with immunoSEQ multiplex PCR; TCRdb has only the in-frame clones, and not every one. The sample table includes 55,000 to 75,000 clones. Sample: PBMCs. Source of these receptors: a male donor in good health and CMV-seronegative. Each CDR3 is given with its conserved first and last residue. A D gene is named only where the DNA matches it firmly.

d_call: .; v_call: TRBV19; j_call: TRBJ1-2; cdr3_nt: TGTGCCAGTAGTATACGAGGGTATGGCTACACCTTC; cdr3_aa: CASSIRGYGYTF
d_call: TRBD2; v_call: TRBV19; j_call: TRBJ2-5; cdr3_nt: TGTGCCAGTAGTCGGATAGCGGACGGGGGGGAGACCCAGTACTTC; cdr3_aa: CASSRIADGGETQYF
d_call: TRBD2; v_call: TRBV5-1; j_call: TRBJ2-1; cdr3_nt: TGCGCCAGCAGCTCCCTACCGACTAGCGGGAGGGCCGTCGGTTACAATGAGCAGTTCTTC; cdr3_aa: CASSSLPTSGRAVGYNEQFF
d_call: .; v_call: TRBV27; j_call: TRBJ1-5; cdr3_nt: TGTGCCAGCGGAGAGGGCAGAGATCAGCCCCAGCATTTT; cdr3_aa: CASGEGRDQPQHF
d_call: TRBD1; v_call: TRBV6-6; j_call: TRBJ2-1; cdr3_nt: TGTGCCAGCATCCAAAAAATGGGGACAGGGACAAATGAGCAGTTCTTC; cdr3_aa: CASIQKMGTGTNEQFF
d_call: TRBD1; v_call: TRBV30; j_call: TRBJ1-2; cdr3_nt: TGTGCCTGGAGTCCCACCGGGACAGGGGGCCTCTATGGCTACACCTTC; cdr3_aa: CAWSPTGTGGLYGYTF
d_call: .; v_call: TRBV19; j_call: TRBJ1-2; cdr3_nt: TGTGCCAGTTCTCGGGAAAACCGAAACTATGGCTACACCTTC; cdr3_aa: CASSRENRNYGYTF
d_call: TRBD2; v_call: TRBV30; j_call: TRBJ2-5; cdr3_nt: TGTGCCTGCGGGACTAGCTCAGGCGGGGAGACCCAGTACTTC; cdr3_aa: CACGTSSGGETQYF
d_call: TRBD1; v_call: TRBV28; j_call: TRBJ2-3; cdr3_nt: TGTGCCAGCAGGCGGACAGGCGCAGATAAGCAGTATTTT; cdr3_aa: CASRRTGADKQYF
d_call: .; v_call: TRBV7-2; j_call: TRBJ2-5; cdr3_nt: TGTGCCAGCAGCTTAGCAGGGTGGGGGGAAGGGACCCAGTACTTC; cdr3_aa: CASSLAGWGEGTQYF
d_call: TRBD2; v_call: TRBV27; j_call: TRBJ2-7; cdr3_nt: TGTGCCAGCAGGTTAGGGAGGGCCTACGAGCAGTACTTC; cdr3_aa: CASRLGRAYEQYF
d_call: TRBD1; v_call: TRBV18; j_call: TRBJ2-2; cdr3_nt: TGTGCCAGCTCACCAGGGACAGACACCGGGGAGCTGTTTTTT; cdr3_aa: CASSPGTDTGELFF
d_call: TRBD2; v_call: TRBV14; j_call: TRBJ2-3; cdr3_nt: TGTGCCAGCAGCAGGGGACTACAACTTGATACGCAGTATTTT; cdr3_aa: CASSRGLQLDTQYF
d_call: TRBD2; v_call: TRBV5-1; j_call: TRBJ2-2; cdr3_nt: TGCGCCAGCAGCTTGGCTAGCGGGAGAGAGGCCGGGGAGCTGTTTTTT; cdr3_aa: CASSLASGREAGELFF
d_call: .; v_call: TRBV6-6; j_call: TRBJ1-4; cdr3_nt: TGTGCCAGCAGTTGGCGGGGGGGAGAAGAAAAACTGTTTTTT; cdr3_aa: CASSWRGGEEKLFF
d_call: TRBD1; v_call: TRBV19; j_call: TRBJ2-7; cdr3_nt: TGTGCCAGTAGTATTTACAGGGGAGTGTCCTACGAGCAGTACTTC; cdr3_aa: CASSIYRGVSYEQYF
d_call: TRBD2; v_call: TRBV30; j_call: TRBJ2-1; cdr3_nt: TGTGCCTGGAGTGAAAATAGCGGGACTGAGCAGTTCTTC; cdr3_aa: CAWSENSGTEQFF
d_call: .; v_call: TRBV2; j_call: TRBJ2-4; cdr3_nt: TGTGCCAGCCGGGTCTCCCTAGCCAAAAACATTCAGTACTTC; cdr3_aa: CASRVSLAKNIQYF
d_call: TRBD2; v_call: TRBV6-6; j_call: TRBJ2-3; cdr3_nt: TGTGCCAGCAGCGGGAGGGCAGATACGCAGTATTTT; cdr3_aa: CASSGRADTQYF
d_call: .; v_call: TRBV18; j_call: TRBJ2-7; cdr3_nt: TGTGCCAGCTCACCACCGTCGGCCTACGAGCAGTACTTC; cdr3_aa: CASSPPSAYEQYF
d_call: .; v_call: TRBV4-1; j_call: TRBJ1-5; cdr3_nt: TGCGCCAGCAGCCAACATCTCAAGACAGGCGTCAATCAGCCCCAGCATTTT; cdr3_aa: CASSQHLKTGVNQPQHF
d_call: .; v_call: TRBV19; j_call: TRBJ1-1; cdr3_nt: TGTGCCAGTAGTAGTCAGTACACTGAAGCTTTCTTT; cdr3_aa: CASSSQYTEAFF
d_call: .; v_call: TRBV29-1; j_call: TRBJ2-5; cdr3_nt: TGCAGCATACGTGTACTAGGGACCCAGTACTTC; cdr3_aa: CSIRVLGTQYF
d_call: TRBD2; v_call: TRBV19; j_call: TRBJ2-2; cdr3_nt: TGTGCCAGTAGTATACTGGGACTAGCGGGGGGTAACACCGGGGAGCTGTTTTTT; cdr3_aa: CASSILGLAGGNTGELFF
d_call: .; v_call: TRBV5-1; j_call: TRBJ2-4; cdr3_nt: TGCGCCAGCAGCCTGTATAGCGGCCTAGCCAAAAACATTCAGTACTTC; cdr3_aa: CASSLYSGLAKNIQYF
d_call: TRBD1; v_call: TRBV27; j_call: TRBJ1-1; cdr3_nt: TGTGCCAGCAGTAGGGACAGGACCAATACTGAAGCTTTCTTT; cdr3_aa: CASSRDRTNTEAFF
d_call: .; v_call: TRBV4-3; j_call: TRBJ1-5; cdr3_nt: TGCGCCATAGATCAGCCCCAGCATTTT; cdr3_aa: CAIDQPQHF
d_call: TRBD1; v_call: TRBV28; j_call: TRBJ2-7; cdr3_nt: TGTGCCAGCAGTTTATCGGGGACAGTCTACGAGCAGTACTTC; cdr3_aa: CASSLSGTVYEQYF
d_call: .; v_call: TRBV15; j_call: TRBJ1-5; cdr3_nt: TGTGCCACCAGCAGAGACACAGGGCCTCAGCCCCAGCATTTT; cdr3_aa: CATSRDTGPQPQHF
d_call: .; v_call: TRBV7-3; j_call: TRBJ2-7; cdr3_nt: TGTGCCAGCAGCTTAGTAGCGGTCAACGCCTACGAGCAGTACTTC; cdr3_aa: CASSLVAVNAYEQYF
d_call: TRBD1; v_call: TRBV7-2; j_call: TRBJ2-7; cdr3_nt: TGTGCCAGCAGCCTTAGACAGGGCAGTCTCTACGAGCAGTACTTC; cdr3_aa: CASSLRQGSLYEQYF
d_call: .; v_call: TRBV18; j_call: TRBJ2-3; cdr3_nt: TGTGCCAGCTCACAAACTAACGCAGATACGCAGTATTTT; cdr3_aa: CASSQTNADTQYF
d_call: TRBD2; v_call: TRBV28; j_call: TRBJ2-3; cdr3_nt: TGTGCCAGCTGGCCGGGAGGCCGCACAGATACGCAGTATTTT; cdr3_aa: CASWPGGRTDTQYF
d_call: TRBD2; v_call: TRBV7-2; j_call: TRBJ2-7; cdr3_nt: TGTGCCACCTGGGGGGCGGGAGGGTACGAGCAGTACTTC; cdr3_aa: CATWGAGGYEQYF
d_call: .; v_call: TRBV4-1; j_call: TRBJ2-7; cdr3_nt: TGCGCCAGCAGATCGACAGGTGCCTACGAGCAGTACTTC; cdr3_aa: CASRSTGAYEQYF
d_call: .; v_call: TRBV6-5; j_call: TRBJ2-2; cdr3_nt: TGTGCCAGCAGGGGGACTTCGAACACCGGGGAGCTGTTTTTT; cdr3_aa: CASRGTSNTGELFF
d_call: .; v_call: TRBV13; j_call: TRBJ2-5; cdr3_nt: TGTGCCAGCAGCTTAGGATCTTACCGGGACTCCCAAGAGACCCAGTACTTC; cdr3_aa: CASSLGSYRDSQETQYF
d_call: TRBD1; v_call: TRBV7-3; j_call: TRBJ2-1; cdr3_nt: TGTGCCAGCAGCTCGGTCCGGCAGGGGGACAATGAGCAGTTCTTC; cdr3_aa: CASSSVRQGDNEQFF
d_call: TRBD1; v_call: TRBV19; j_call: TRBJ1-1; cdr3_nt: TGTGCCAGTAGTAACAGGGGAATGAACACTGAAGCTTTCTTT; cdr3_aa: CASSNRGMNTEAFF
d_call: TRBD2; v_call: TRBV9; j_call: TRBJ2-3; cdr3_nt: TGTGCCAGCAGCGTAAACATTCTAGCGGGAGCAGATAAGCAGTATTTT; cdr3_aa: CASSVNILAGADKQYF
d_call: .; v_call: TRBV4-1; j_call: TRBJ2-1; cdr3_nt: TGCGCCAGCAGCCAAGATGGAGGCTCCTACAATGAGCAGTTCTTC; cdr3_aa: CASSQDGGSYNEQFF